This T cell receptor beta chain was observed in a study of monozygotic twins with inflammatory bowel disease. Study-wide findings and caveats: Clonotype overlap with others was lower in IBD patients than in healthy twins, a difference that was greatest with disease activity.

With regard to this clonotype: The antigen remains unidentified.

Template switching was used to attach UMIs, which incorporated a 6-nucleotide sample barcode. TCRdb re-analyzed the 5' RACE reads; it lists each CDR3 protein once, without DNA. The sample's table shows 150,000 to 200,000 distinct CDR3 sequences. The TCR was taken from a human donor with ulcerative colitis or Crohn's disease, or a healthy co-twin of an affected twin (not recorded which). The sequenced material came from blood.

CDR3 amino acids: CSVEKQGSYEQYF. The chain couples TRBV29-1 to TRBJ2-7. This CDR3 comprises 13 residues. Germline CDR1 SQVTM, CDR2 ANQGSEA.